This T cell receptor (beta chain) appears in the sequencing data of a study of CD8 T cells in Susac syndrome. Negative isolation was used for CD8+ and CD4+ T cells, and FACS enrichment was applied to TEMRA cells. The RNA, about 0.45 to 1 ug, was put through reverse transcription using random hexamers. It was immunoSEQ multiplex PCR that amplified TCR beta CDR3 across 54 Vbeta and 13 Jbeta. TCRdb redid the calling of the immunoSEQ multiplex PCR reads with MiXCR, one entry per CDR3 protein. The sample consists of tens of thousands of distinct CDR3 sequences, about 95% of them appearing once. The germline V gene has CDR1 SNHLY and CDR2 FYNNEI. Deletions cut 2 bases from V and 6 bases from J, with 13 bases between. The CDR3 runs 14 residues.

Sequenced sample: CD8+ T cells from PBMCs. This chain joins TRBV2 and TRBJ1-1; D call uncertain. This sequence was found in a human donor with Susac syndrome. CDR3 bases: TGTGCCAGCAGTGAATCGGATCTAAGAGCTGAAGCTTTCTTT. Encoded protein: CASSESDLRAEAFF.